A selection of T cell receptor beta chains follows, all from one sample in a study of cytotoxic CD8 clonotypes in ibrutinib-treated CLL. Profiling relied on immunoSEQ multiplex PCR, and the TCRdb table lists in-frame clones only, not all of them. The sample carries around 41,000 clones, roughly 70% recorded once. This material consisted of PBMCs, taken at disease progression, from a patient treated with ibrutinib. The receptor source for this set is a human donor with chronic lymphocytic leukemia. The CDR3 runs from the conserved cysteine through the conserved F or W. Fields, in order: CDR3 protein, V gene.

CASSLGGLQETQYF TRBV5-1
CASSLDGGYNEQFF TRBV11-3
CASSSGGGRSYTF TRBV6-5
CASSFGPGETQYF TRBV7-6
CASSPDRANYEQYF TRBV6-5
CASSLGPGTPYEQYF TRBV11-2
CASSTGVPGELFF TRBV19
CAISESDYNEQFF TRBV10-3
CASSAKAVGFHQETQYF TRBV9
CASSYSLGSPLHF TRBV6-5
CASSPGQGVNTEAFF TRBV11-2
CASSLYPQARGYTF TRBV28
CATRLASSRLYEQYF TRBV6-5
CSDRTGPYGYTF TRBV29-1
CASSYTTKGGRFF TRBV6-5
CAIGMLGTSRYEQYF TRBV10-3
CASSPTMNTEAFF TRBV5-5
CASSSGDTNTGELFF TRBV5-1
CASSQAGGNGEKLFF TRBV4-2
CASSLAQGDYGYTF TRBV5-1
CASSGGHLSSYEQYF TRBV11-2
CASSIQGETQYF TRBV19
CASSDRSANEKLFF TRBV2
CASRGWKEGVAYEQYF TRBV27
CASSYWDSRGTEAFF TRBV6-5
CASVRENYGYTF TRBV2
CASTELHREARVQPQHF TRBV7-8
CASSLPGTNEKLFF TRBV9
CASSFMGQDAFF TRBV28
CASSAGPAANYGYTF TRBV5-1
CASSVPGGLGNEQFF TRBV5-1
CASSIAGQYNSPLHF TRBV19
CASRPGPSVFSTDTQYF TRBV27
CASSQGETGELFF TRBV2
CASSFGGGSSYNEQFF TRBV5-1
CASTRDRANTEAFF TRBV6-1
CSARSYEQYF TRBV20-1
CSATRMSEAFF TRBV20-1
CASSDGRYTGELFF TRBV2
CASTRADTQYF TRBV28
CASRWQGNQPQHF TRBV6-1
CASSTSVGETQYF TRBV6-1
CASSPGTGPREGYTF TRBV18
CASSVRDPQHF TRBV9
CASSEPGQGLNTEAFF TRBV6-1
CASSPSRGPPRDGGYTF TRBV18
CASITGTHSYEQYF TRBV2